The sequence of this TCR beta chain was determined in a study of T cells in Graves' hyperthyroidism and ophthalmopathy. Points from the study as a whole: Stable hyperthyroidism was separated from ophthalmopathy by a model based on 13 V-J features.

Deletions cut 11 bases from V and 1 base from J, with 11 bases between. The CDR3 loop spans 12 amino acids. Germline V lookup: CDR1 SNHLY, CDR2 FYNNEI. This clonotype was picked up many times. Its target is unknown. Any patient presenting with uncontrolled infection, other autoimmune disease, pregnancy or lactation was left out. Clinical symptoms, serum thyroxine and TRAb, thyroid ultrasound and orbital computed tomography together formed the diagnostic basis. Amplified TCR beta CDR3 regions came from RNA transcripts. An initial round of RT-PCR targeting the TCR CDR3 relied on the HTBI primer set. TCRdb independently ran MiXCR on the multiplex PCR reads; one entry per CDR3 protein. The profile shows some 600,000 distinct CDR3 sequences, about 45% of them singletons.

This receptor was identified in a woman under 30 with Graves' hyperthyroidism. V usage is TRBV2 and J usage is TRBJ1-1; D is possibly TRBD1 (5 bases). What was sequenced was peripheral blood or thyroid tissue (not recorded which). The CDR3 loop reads CAGGTANTEAFF. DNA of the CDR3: TGTGCCGGGGGGACGGCGAACACTGAAGCTTTCTTT.